These 29 T cell receptor beta chains were sequenced from one sample in a study of shared clonotypes between healthy human individuals. Repertoires were generated with immunoSEQ multiplex PCR, while TCRdb's copy carries only in-frame clones and drops some. The repertoire holds fewer than 1 million clones, with approximately 97% as singletons. Naive-designated CD8 cells lacked CD45RO, were positively enriched for CCR7, and omitted terminally differentiated effector memory CD45RA+ cells. The sample comprised naive CD8+ T cells sorted from blood. These receptors all come from a man aged 25 to 40 in good health.

The J gene is TRBJ1-1, the V gene TRBV12-5; 10 positions agree with TRBD1. Trimming cost V 5 bases and J 1 base; bases outside gene matches: 7. Germline assignment: CDR1 LGHNT and CDR2 FRNRAP. This CDR3 contains 16 residues. CDR3: CASGRAGQGGNTEAFF. The CDR3 nucleotides are TGTGCTAGTGGTCGCGCCGGACAGGGGGGGAACACTGAAGCTTTCTTT.

This chain links TRBV28 with TRBJ2-1; D perhaps matches TRBD2 (5 bases). The ends were cut back, 5 bases at V and 0 bases at J, with 11 bases in the middle. Germline CDR1 reads MDHEN; CDR2 reads SYDVKM. There are 15 residues in the CDR3. The CDR3 loop reads CASSRAASSYNEQFF. In DNA form, the CDR3 reads TGTGCCAGCAGTCGAGCGGCGAGCTCCTACAATGAGCAGTTCTTC.

Details on this clone: Other DNA sequences of this sample code for an identical CDR3. CDR3 residues: CASSVASSGSYNEQFF. For the CDR3, the DNA is TGTGCCAGCAGCGTAGCCTCTAGCGGGAGCTACAATGAGCAGTTCTTC. This rearrangement joins TRBV9 to TRBJ2-1; 10 bases line up with TRBD2. Germline V gene sequence: CDR1 SGDLS, CDR2 YYNGEE. The ends lost 0 bases at V and 3 bases at J; junction bases unmatched: 3. This CDR3 spans 16 amino acids. Full variable domain (remainder filled in from reference TRBV9 and TRBJ2-1): DSGVTQTPKHLITATGQRVTLRCSPRSGDLSVYWYQQSLDQGLQFLIQYYNGEERAKGNILERFSAQQFPDLHSELNLSSLELGDSALYFCASSVASSGSYNEQFFGPGTRLTVL.

The chain recombines TRBV9 with TRBJ1-4, with TRBD1 identical over 7 bases. The V and J ends lost 4 bases and 0 bases, in that order; junction bases with no gene match: 6. The CDR3 length is 16 residues. Germline CDR1 SGDLS, CDR2 YYNGEE. DNA for the CDR3: TGTGCCAGCAGCCCAGGGGGAGCTGCAACTAATGAAAAACTGTTTTTT. Its protein product is CASSPGGAATNEKLFF. Drawing the rest from reference TRBV9 and TRBJ1-4, the complete variable domain is DSGVTQTPKHLITATGQRVTLRCSPRSGDLSVYWYQQSLDQGLQFLIQYYNGEERAKGNILERFSAQQFPDLHSELNLSSLELGDSALYFCASSPGGAATNEKLFFGSGTQLSVL.

The V gene is TRBV28, the J gene TRBJ2-7; 9 bases match TRBD1. Germline V gives CDR1 MDHEN, CDR2 SYDVKM. With 5 bases clipped from V and 4 bases from J, the junction kept 9 bases outside the gene matches. The CDR3 covers 15 residues. CDR3 residues: CASSAVGTGTYEQYF. The CDR3, as DNA: TGTGCCAGCAGTGCGGTAGGGACAGGGACGTACGAGCAGTACTTC. The complete variable domain, with remaining parts taken from reference TRBV28 and TRBJ2-7, reads DVKVTQSSRYLVKRTGEKVFLECVQDMDHENMFWYRQDPGLGLRLIYFSYDVKMKEKGDIPEGYSVSREKKERFSLILESASTNQTSMYLCASSAVGTGTYEQYFGPGTRLTVT.

This sequence joins TRBV6-1 and TRBJ2-2; D gene unclear. This CDR3 has 15 residues. Germline-derived CDR1 and CDR2 are MNHNS and SASEGT. V lost 3 bases and J lost 2, with 10 bases in between. The CDR3 coding sequence is TGTGCCAGCAGTGACTTTCAGTCTAACACCGGGGAGCTGTTTTTT. This gives the protein CASSDFQSNTGELFF.

With respect to this clone: This sample includes further DNA sequences coding for the same CDR3. In nucleotides, the CDR3 is TGTGCCAGCAGCCTCGGGGCTCAGCCCCAGCATTTT. It is translated as CASSLGAQPQHF. The chain couples TRBV7-9 to TRBJ1-5; D is possibly TRBD1 (5 bases). Germline V lookup: CDR1 SEHNR, CDR2 FQNEAQ (reference sequence). Trimming shortened V by 5 bases and J by 6 bases, and 8 bases separated the two germline ends. The CDR3 contains 12 residues.

This rearrangement joins TRBV13 to TRBJ1-1; 8 bases map to TRBD1. Germline CDR1 PRHDT, CDR2 FYEKMQ (reference sequence). The J segment lost 5 bases and the V segment lost 5 bases, leaving 1 base of the junction unmatched. This CDR3 spans 12 amino acids. This CDR3 reads CASSTGGTEAFF. Written as DNA, the CDR3 is TGTGCCAGCAGCACAGGGGGGACTGAAGCTTTCTTT.

V is TRBV11-2 and J is TRBJ2-1; 9 bases are a match to TRBD1. Trimming at V came to 5 bases and at J to 2 bases, leaving 4 bases not matched to a gene. The CDR3 has 15 amino acids. CDR1 is SGHAT, CDR2 FQNNGV, per germline. In DNA form, the CDR3 reads TGTGCCAGCAGCGCCGGGACAGGGCCCTACAATGAGCAGTTCTTC. Its protein is CASSAGTGPYNEQFF.

The chain has TRBV14 and TRBJ2-1; TRBD2 matches 8 bases. V lost 4 bases, J lost 4 bases, and 12 bases stayed unmatched. Germline V gene sequence: CDR1 SGHDN, CDR2 FVKESK. The CDR3 is 17 amino acids. DNA of the CDR3: TGTGCCAGCAGCCCCATTGGAATAGCGGGAATATACAATGAGCAGTTCTTC. Amino acid sequence: CASSPIGIAGIYNEQFF.

CDR3 in amino acids: CASSPRDRPNQPQHF. As DNA, the CDR3 is TGTGCCAGCAGCCCGAGGGACAGACCGAATCAGCCCCAGCATTTT. The rearrangement links TRBV7-8 to TRBJ1-5; 7 bases line up with TRBD1. The germline V gene has CDR1 SGHVS and CDR2 FQNEAQ. V trimming: 5 bases; J trimming: 4 bases; junction bases outside the gene matches: 8. The CDR3 runs 15 residues.

The chain recombines TRBV7-9 with TRBJ2-3, with D perhaps TRBD1 (5 bases). The CDR3 has 15 residues. V was cut by 3 bases and J by 2 bases, with 12 bases left in between. Germline V gives CDR1 SEHNR, CDR2 FQNEAQ (reference sequence). Here the CDR3 DNA reads TGTGCCAGCAGCTTCGTGCAGGGATCCACAGATACGCAGTATTTT. Protein product: CASSFVQGSTDTQYF.

The rearrangement joins TRBV30 to TRBJ2-5, with D uncertain. The CDR3 runs to 11 residues. V was shortened by 3 bases and J by 4 bases, with 6 bases between the two germline ends. Germline CDR1 GTSNPN, CDR2 SVGIG (reference sequence). The CDR3 DNA reads as TGTGCCTGGAGCCAAGGAGAGACCCAGTACTTC. The encoded protein is CAWSQGETQYF.

This clone was seen once. V and J are TRBV19 and TRBJ2-7; D might be TRBD1 (6 bases). Trimming shortened V by 4 bases and J by 2 bases, and 21 bases separated the two germline ends. The CDR3 contains 17 residues. Germline V gives CDR1 LNHDA, CDR2 SQIVND (reference sequence). The CDR3, as DNA: TGTGCCAGTAGTACCCCGATTGGACACCACAGGGCCTACGAGCAGTACTTC. Protein product: CASSTPIGHHRAYEQYF. Full variable domain (rest looked up from reference TRBV19 and TRBJ2-7): DGGITQSPKYLFRKEGQNVTLSCEQNLNHDAMYWYRQDPGQGLRLIYYSQIVNDFQKGDIAEGYSVSREKKESFPLTVTSAQKNPTAFYLCASSTPIGHHRAYEQYFGPGTRLTVT.

This chain links TRBV6-6 with TRBJ1-1; D is unresolved. CDR1 and CDR2 from the germline V gene are MNHNY and SVGAGI (reference sequence). The CDR3 consists of 14 residues. Trimming took off 2 bases at V and 2 bases at J, with 9 bases between the two ends. CDR3 nucleotide sequence: TGTGCCAGCAGTTACGAAGGGCCTAACACTGAAGCTTTCTTT. Translated: CASSYEGPNTEAFF.

This chain joins TRBV27 and TRBJ2-7; perhaps D is TRBD1 or TRBD2 (5 bases each). Germline loops: CDR1 MNHEY, CDR2 SMNVEV (reference sequence). This CDR3 is built from 14 residues. Trimming stripped 6 bases from V and 4 bases from J, with 16 bases between. CDR3 coding DNA: TGTGCCAGCAGCAACGGGGCGAATCCATACGAGCAGTACTTC. Its translation is CASSNGANPYEQYF.

The chain recombines TRBV7-6 with TRBJ2-3, with D possibly being TRBD2 (5 bases). This CDR3 spans 15 amino acids. Germline-derived CDR1 and CDR2 are SGHVS and FNYEAQ. Between the trimmed V and J ends, which lost 6 bases and 3 bases, there was a span of 16 bases. This CDR3 reads CASSHPGYGTDTQYF. The CDR3 DNA reads as TGTGCCAGCAGTCATCCGGGGTATGGGACAGATACGCAGTATTTT.

The J gene is TRBJ2-7, the V gene TRBV10-2; D is uncertain. CDR3 length: 13 amino acids. V dropped 7 bases and J dropped 3 bases, with 13 bases sitting between them. Germline assignment: CDR1 WSHSY and CDR2 SAAADI. The CDR3, as DNA: TGCGCCAGCACTAATACTTTGGACTACGAGCAGTACTTC. Translated: CASTNTLDYEQYF.

The chain has TRBV11-2 and TRBJ1-1; D remains unclear. This CDR3 comprises 16 residues. Germline V gene sequence: CDR1 SGHAT, CDR2 FQNNGV. The V gene lost 1 base and the J gene lost 1 base, with 13 bases spanning the gap. This CDR3 reads CASSLVDYHSNTEAFF. DNA for the CDR3: TGTGCCAGCAGCTTAGTCGATTACCATTCGAACACTGAAGCTTTCTTT.

The chain links TRBV9 to TRBJ2-5, with D tentatively TRBD1 (6 bases). Germline V CDR1 and CDR2: SGDLS, YYNGEE. CDR3 length: 15 amino acids. The V end was cut by 3 bases, the J end by 5 bases, with 17 bases between. The DNA of the CDR3 is TGTGCCAGCAGCGGCGGCCAACAGGGCGTGGAGACCCAGTACTTC. This gives the protein CASSGGQQGVETQYF.

V and J are TRBV7-9 and TRBJ2-5, with 7 bases identical to TRBD1. Germline-derived CDR1 and CDR2 are SEHNR and FQNEAQ (reference sequence). V shed 8 bases and J 5 bases; nucleotides not matched to a gene: 11. This CDR3 has 14 residues. The CDR3 DNA reads as TGTGCCAGCCAACAGGGGTTCGGCCACGAGACCCAGTACTTC. It specifies CASQQGFGHETQYF.

The gene calls are TRBV9 and TRBJ2-1, with TRBD2 matching 10 bases. The trim removed 5 bases at V and 6 bases at J, leaving 5 bases unmatched. Germline V lookup: CDR1 SGDLS, CDR2 YYNGEE. The CDR3 has 14 amino acids. DNA of the CDR3: TGTGCCAGCAGTATAGCGGGAGGCACCAATGAGCAGTTCTTC. It yields the protein CASSIAGGTNEQFF.

CDR3 in amino acids: CASGQLAGGWNEQFF. As DNA, the CDR3 is TGTGCTAGTGGTCAACTAGCGGGAGGGTGGAATGAGCAGTTCTTC. J is TRBJ2-1 and V is TRBV12-5, with 13 positions matching TRBD2. With 5 bases clipped from V and 7 bases from J, the junction kept 5 bases outside the gene matches. The CDR3 sequence is 15 residues long. The germline V gene has CDR1 LGHNT and CDR2 FRNRAP.

The chain employs TRBV10-3 and TRBJ2-7; TRBD1 aligns across 7 bases. From germline, CDR1 is ENHRY and CDR2 SYGVKD. The CDR3 spans 15 residues. The ends lost 3 bases at V and 3 bases at J; junction bases unmatched: 8. CDR3 in amino acids: CAISDAGTEGYEQYF. In nucleotides, the CDR3 is TGTGCCATCAGTGACGCCGGGACAGAGGGCTACGAGCAGTACTTC.

The sample holds a few counts of this clone. The chain combines TRBV4-1 with TRBJ2-7; D may be TRBD2 (5 bases). CDR1 and CDR2 (germline): MGHRA, YSYEKL. The CDR3 sequence is 12 residues long. Deletions cut 4 bases from V and 3 bases from J, with 7 bases between. The CDR3 region is CASSPGNYEQYF. In nucleotides, the CDR3 is TGCGCCAGCAGCCCCGGGAACTACGAGCAGTACTTC.

This rearrangement joins TRBV28 to TRBJ2-7; no firm D call. Germline CDR1 and CDR2: MDHEN and SYDVKM. The germline V and J ends were trimmed by 4 bases and 2 bases, with 12 bases remaining between them. The CDR3 has 14 amino acids. The CDR3 DNA follows: TGTGCCAGCAGTTCGTGGATGATGACCTACGAGCAGTACTTC. Its protein is CASSSWMMTYEQYF.

The gene calls are TRBV5-1 and TRBJ2-5; no clear D gene. Germline V gene lookup returns CDR1 SGHRS and CDR2 YFSETQ. V was shortened by 3 bases and J by 5 bases, with 14 bases between the two germline ends. The CDR3 loop spans 14 amino acids. As DNA, the CDR3 is TGCGCCAGCAGCTCGCACGGGCCCGGGGAGACCCAGTACTTC. Translated: CASSSHGPGETQYF.

Only one count was recorded for this clone. The chain links TRBV7-8 to TRBJ2-7; 8 positions agree with TRBD2. With V trimmed by 3 bases and J by 2 bases, 6 bases remained unmatched. Germline V gives CDR1 SGHVS, CDR2 FQNEAQ. This CDR3 has 15 amino acids. DNA of the CDR3: TGTGCCAGCAGCTTTGGAGTAGCGGGAACCTACGAGCAGTACTTC. Translating gives CASSFGVAGTYEQYF.

V gene TRBV11-2 combines with J gene TRBJ2-1; D is tentatively TRBD1 or TRBD2 (5 bases each). The CDR3 consists of 17 residues. The V end was cut by 4 bases, the J end by 3 bases, with 19 bases between. Per germline, CDR1 SGHAT and CDR2 FQNNGV. The CDR3 sequence is CASSSPSGTAHYNEQFF. The CDR3, as DNA: TGTGCCAGCAGCTCCCCTTCCGGGACGGCTCACTACAATGAGCAGTTCTTC.